This passage covers 20 T cell receptor beta chains from one sample sequenced in a study of T cell responses to AZD1222 COVID-19 vaccine. Data came from immunoSEQ multiplex PCR; TCRdb stores just in-frame clones and leaves some out. Of about 140,000 clones in the sample, just over 90% are singletons; the top ten hold roughly 1.2%. The input for sequencing was peripheral blood, taken 28 days after the second AZD1222 dose. The receptors were gathered from an adult who received the AZD1222 COVID-19 vaccine.

The CDR3 DNA follows: TGCGCCAGCAGCCAACGGGAGGATAGCAATCAGCCCCAGCATTTT. This translates into CASSQREDSNQPQHF. The J gene is TRBJ1-5, the V gene TRBV4-1; no reliable D call. CDR3 length equals 15 residues. Germline V gene lookup returns CDR1 MGHRA and CDR2 YSYEKL. The V and J ends lost 2 bases and 0 bases respectively, with 8 bases between them.

The chain uses TRBV28 and TRBJ1-6, with a weak D call TRBD1 (5 bases). The V and J ends lost 0 bases and 8 bases respectively, with 17 bases between them. The CDR3 sequence is 17 residues long. Germline V gene data show CDR1 as MDHEN and CDR2 as SYDVKM. The CDR3 sequence: CASSLWLGPMGDSPLHF. CDR3 in DNA: TGTGCCAGCAGTTTATGGTTGGGGCCAATGGGGGATTCACCCCTCCACTTT.

V and J are TRBV9 and TRBJ2-7; TRBD1 agrees at 9 bases. Losses at the gene ends were 2 bases for V and 3 bases for J; bases not matched to a gene: 3. The CDR3 extends over 14 amino acids. Germline assignment: CDR1 SGDLS and CDR2 YYNGEE. The CDR3 loop is CASSVGQGFYEQYF. The CDR3 DNA reads TGTGCCAGCAGCGTCGGACAGGGGTTCTACGAGCAGTACTTC. Drawing the rest from reference TRBV9 and TRBJ2-7, the complete variable domain is DSGVTQTPKHLITATGQRVTLRCSPRSGDLSVYWYQQSLDQGLQFLIQYYNGEERAKGNILERFSAQQFPDLHSELNLSSLELGDSALYFCASSVGQGFYEQYFGPGTRLTVT.

The chain carries TRBV9 and TRBJ2-2; 13 positions agree with TRBD2. The V gene's germline CDR1 is SGDLS and CDR2 YYNGEE. The CDR3 covers 17 residues. With V trimmed by 4 bases and J by 0 bases, 3 bases remained unmatched. CDR3 nucleotide sequence: TGTGCCAGCAGCCCGACTAGCGGGGGGCCGAACACCGGGGAGCTGTTTTTT. Its protein is CASSPTSGGPNTGELFF.

V usage is TRBV7-2 and J usage is TRBJ2-7; TRBD2 might be the D (5 bases). Looked up from germline, CDR1 is SGHTA and CDR2 is FQGNSA. The V end lost 1 base, the J end lost 0 bases, and 10 bases lay between the germline ends. The CDR3 is 15 amino acids. CDR3 sequence (DNA): TGTGCCAGCAGCTTAGTTCCGGGAAACTCCTACGAGCAGTACTTC. Its protein product is CASSLVPGNSYEQYF.

The chain carries TRBV4-3 and TRBJ2-5, with 10 bases that match TRBD1. The ends lost 0 bases at V and 5 bases at J; junction bases unmatched: 3. The CDR3 sequence is 15 residues long. Germline CDR1 reads LGHNA; CDR2 reads YSLEER. The CDR3 protein is CASSQDKDRGETQYF. For the CDR3, the DNA is TGCGCCAGCAGCCAAGATAAGGACAGGGGGGAGACCCAGTACTTC.

The chain combines TRBV19 with TRBJ2-5; 7 positions agree with TRBD2. CDR3 size: 15 residues. J gave up 4 bases and V 3 bases, and 8 bases lay outside the gene matches. Germline CDR1 and CDR2: LNHDA and SQIVND (reference sequence). CDR3 residues: CASSIGAGVAETQYF. The CDR3 DNA reads TGTGCCAGTAGTATTGGGGCGGGAGTTGCAGAGACCCAGTACTTC.

The rearrangement uses TRBV6-5 and TRBJ1-3, with D tentatively TRBD1 (5 bases). V was shortened by 5 bases and J by 0 bases, with 11 bases between the two germline ends. The CDR3 totals 15 residues. CDR1 is MNHEY, CDR2 SVGAGI, per germline. CDR3 sequence: CASSRDSYSGNTIYF. As DNA, the CDR3 is TGTGCCAGCAGTCGAGACAGTTACTCTGGAAACACCATATATTTT.

This clone was seen just once. The CDR3 nucleotides read TGTGCCAGCAGCGTAGGACTATCCAATCAGCCCCAGCATTTT. Translating gives CASSVGLSNQPQHF. The rearrangement uses TRBV9 and TRBJ1-5, with D uncertain. Germline CDR1 SGDLS, CDR2 YYNGEE. V gave up 0 bases and J gave up 3 bases, with 7 bases separating them. This CDR3 has 14 residues.

This rearrangement joins TRBV12-3 or TRBV12-4 to TRBJ1-3; D is perhaps TRBD1 (5 bases). The V gene lost 8 bases and the J gene lost 2 bases, with 10 bases spanning the gap. This CDR3 has 13 amino acids. Here the CDR3 DNA reads TGTGCCAGCCGACGGGGCGCTGGAAACACCATATATTTT. Residues: CASRRGAGNTIYF.

The rearrangement uses TRBV19 and TRBJ1-3; TRBD1 might be the D (6 bases). Trimming took off 9 bases at V and 2 bases at J, with 17 bases between the two ends. This CDR3 contains 15 residues. CDR1 LNHDA and CDR2 SQIVND come from the germline V gene (reference sequence). CDR3 coding DNA: TGTGCCAGCACCCAGGGGCAGGCCCCTGGAAACACCATATATTTT. This sequence encodes CASTQGQAPGNTIYF.

The genes are TRBV19 and TRBJ1-3; TRBD1 matches 8 bases. The J segment lost 2 bases and the V segment lost 5 bases, leaving 5 bases of the junction unmatched. Germline V lookup: CDR1 LNHDA, CDR2 SQIVND (reference sequence). The length of the CDR3 is 15 residues. In DNA form, the CDR3 reads TGTGCCAGTAGTGCGGACAGGGTAACTGGAAACACCATATATTTT. Its protein product is CASSADRVTGNTIYF.

In this sample, this clone turned up a few times. The rearrangement links TRBV4-2 to TRBJ2-3; 7 nucleotides agree with TRBD1. There are 12 residues in the CDR3. CDR1 and CDR2 (germline): LGHNA, YNFKEQ. Trimming removed 5 bases from V and 5 bases from J; junction bases left unmatched: 1. CDR3 sequence (DNA): TGTGCCAGCAGCTCAGGGGGAGATACGCAGTATTTT. This codes for CASSSGGDTQYF.

This sequence joins TRBV14 and TRBJ2-5, with D possibly being TRBD1 (6 bases). The CDR3 totals 11 residues. The germline V gene has CDR1 SGHDN and CDR2 FVKESK. Trimming removed 5 bases at V and 5 bases at J, with 6 bases between. CDR3 protein: CASSRGETQYF. The CDR3 coding sequence is TGTGCCAGCAGCAGGGGGGAGACCCAGTACTTC.

The chain carries TRBV2 and TRBJ2-2; TRBD2 matches 10 bases. Germline lookup yields CDR1 SNHLY and CDR2 FYNNEI. CDR3 size: 14 residues. The junction had 5 bases not matched to a gene; V was cut back by 8 bases and J by 5 bases. CDR3 protein: CASLAGEDTGELFF. In DNA form, the CDR3 reads TGTGCCAGCCTAGCGGGAGAGGATACCGGGGAGCTGTTTTTT.

The rearrangement links TRBV27 to TRBJ2-5; TRBD2 agrees at 8 bases. The CDR3 covers 16 residues. V trimming: 6 bases; J trimming: 3 bases; junction bases outside the gene matches: 12. Germline assignment: CDR1 MNHEY and CDR2 SMNVEV (reference sequence). Here the CDR3 reads CASRPEAGERKETQYF. The CDR3 coding sequence is TGTGCCAGCAGACCCGAAGCGGGGGAAAGAAAAGAGACCCAGTACTTC.

This chain links TRBV11-2 with TRBJ1-6; D may be TRBD1 (5 bases). The germline CDR1 and CDR2 sequences are SGHAT and FQNNGV. The CDR3 consists of 15 residues. Trimming pared 1 base from V and 7 bases from J, leaving 11 bases between. CDR3 in DNA: TGTGCCAGCAGCTTAGTGGGCAGGGTGAATTCACCCCTCCACTTT. Translating it yields CASSLVGRVNSPLHF. The variable domain in full, completed from reference TRBV11-2 and TRBJ1-6, reads EAGVAQSPRYKIIEKRQSVAFWCNPISGHATLYWYQQILGQGPKLLIQFQNNGVVDDSQLPKDRFSAERLKGVDSTLKIQPAKLEDSAVYLCASSLVGRVNSPLHFGNGTRLTVT.

The chain carries TRBV14 and TRBJ2-2, with D possibly matching TRBD2 (6 bases). The V gene lost 4 bases and the J gene lost 7 bases, with 10 bases spanning the gap. The CDR3 is 13 amino acids. From germline, CDR1 is SGHDN and CDR2 FVKESK. The DNA of the CDR3 is TGTGCCAGCAGCCTTATAGCGGACGGGGAGCTGTTTTTT. Its translation: CASSLIADGELFF.

The chain recombines TRBV4-2 with TRBJ2-7; 8 nucleotides agree with TRBD2. Germline V lookup: CDR1 LGHNA, CDR2 YNFKEQ. CDR3 length: 17 amino acids. Losses at the gene ends were 0 bases for V and 0 bases for J; bases not matched to a gene: 7. CDR3 residues: CASSQDESGGSSYEQYF. The CDR3 coding sequence is TGTGCCAGCAGCCAAGACGAGTCGGGGGGGAGCTCCTACGAGCAGTACTTC.

The rearrangement uses TRBV6-5 and TRBJ2-3, with D possibly matching TRBD2 (5 bases). The CDR3 is 13 amino acids. The ends were cut back, 8 bases at V and 2 bases at J, with 11 bases in the middle. Germline V CDR1 and CDR2: MNHEY, SVGAGI. The CDR3 nucleotides read TGTGCCAGCCTGAGGGCAGCCACAGATACGCAGTATTTT. As protein: CASLRAATDTQYF.